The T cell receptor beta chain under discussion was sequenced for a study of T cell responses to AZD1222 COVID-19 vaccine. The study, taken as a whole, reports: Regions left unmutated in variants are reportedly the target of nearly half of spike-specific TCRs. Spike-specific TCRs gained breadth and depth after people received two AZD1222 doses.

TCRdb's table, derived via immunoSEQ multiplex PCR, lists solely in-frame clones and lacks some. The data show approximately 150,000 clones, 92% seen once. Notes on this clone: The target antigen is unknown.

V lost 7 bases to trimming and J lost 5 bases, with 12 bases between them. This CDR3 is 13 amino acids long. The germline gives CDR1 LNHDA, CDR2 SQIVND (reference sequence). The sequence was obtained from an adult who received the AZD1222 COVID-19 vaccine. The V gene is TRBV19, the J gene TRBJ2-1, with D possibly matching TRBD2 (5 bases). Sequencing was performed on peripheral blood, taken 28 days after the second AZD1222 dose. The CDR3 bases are TGTGCCAGTAAGTCTAGCTTCCACAATGAGCAGTTCTTC. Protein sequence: CASKSSFHNEQFF.